This T cell receptor (beta chain) was sequenced in a study of Ad26.COV2.S vaccination and SARS-CoV-2 variants. About the study: Vaccine-arm donor from the placebo-controlled COV1001 Ad26.COV2.S trial. Study observations and caveats: Analyses of TCR breadth and depth may have underestimated total T cell responses.

Assay used: immunoSEQ multiplex PCR; TCRdb lists only in-frame clones, some missing. The sample holds about 440,000 clones, around 90% seen once. The length of the CDR3 is 14 residues. Trimming removed 4 bases at V and 1 base at J, with 10 bases between. The germline CDR1 and CDR2 sequences are MDHEN and SYDVKM. Treatment described: some 19 received Ad26.COV2.S at low or high dose, single or two shots; roughly five received placebo; per-sample allocation not given. It was on day 63 after the first vaccine or placebo injection that samples were taken. Donor was an adult aged 18-55 years in Boston. This vaccine is an Ad26 vector that expresses the Wuhan-strain SARS-CoV-2 spike. A word on this clone: The target antigen is unknown.

This material consisted of peripheral blood, taken in a trial of Ad26.COV2.S vaccine versus placebo. The rearrangement joins TRBV28 to TRBJ1-1; D may be TRBD1 (6 bases). The sequence derives from a person between 18 and 60 years old who received the Ad26.COV2.S COVID-19 vaccine or a placebo. CDR3 residues: CASSWGASNTEAFF. CDR3 sequence (DNA): TGTGCCAGCAGTTGGGGGGCCTCGAACACTGAAGCTTTCTTT. The full variable domain, in which reference TRBV28 and TRBJ1-1 provide the parts outside the CDR3, is DVKVTQSSRYLVKRTGEKVFLECVQDMDHENMFWYRQDPGLGLRLIYFSYDVKMKEKGDIPEGYSVSREKKERFSLILESASTNQTSMYLCASSWGASNTEAFFGQGTRLTVV.